These 12 T cell receptor beta chains share one sample of origin, sequenced in a study of T cell responses to AZD1222 COVID-19 vaccine. Some clones are missing from TCRdb's copy, which holds only in-frame ones; the method was immunoSEQ multiplex PCR. The sample has 200,000 to 250,000 clones; approximately 94% are singletons. This sample comprised peripheral blood, obtained 28 days after the second dose of the MenACWY control vaccine. The receptors were sampled from an adult who received the MenACWY meningococcal vaccine as a control.

The chain links TRBV12-3 or TRBV12-4 to TRBJ2-7; 7 bases fit TRBD1. Trimming took 4 bases from V and 6 from J; bases not matched to a gene: 6. The CDR3 has 13 residues. This CDR3 reads CASSSGTVTEQYF. Here the CDR3 DNA reads TGTGCCAGCAGTTCCGGGACAGTTACCGAGCAGTACTTC.

J is TRBJ1-5 and V is TRBV28; 9 bases are a match to TRBD1. The ends lost 0 bases at V and 4 bases at J; junction bases unmatched: 4. The CDR3 extends over 16 amino acids. Per germline, CDR1 MDHEN and CDR2 SYDVKM. The CDR3 DNA sequence: TGTGCCAGCAGTTTATGGACGGGACAGGGTAATCAGCCCCAGCATTTT. Encoded protein: CASSLWTGQGNQPQHF.

The chain has TRBV6-2 or TRBV6-3 and TRBJ1-4, with D unclear. This CDR3 has 13 residues. Germline assignment: CDR1 MNHEY and CDR2 SVGEGT. Deletions cut 6 bases from V and 7 bases from J, with 12 bases between. The CDR3 DNA is TGTGCCAGCAGCGACCGCCGGGGTGAAAAACTGTTTTTT. Translation: CASSDRRGEKLFF.

The chain uses TRBV7-3 and TRBJ1-5; D ambiguous. The CDR3 loop spans 16 amino acids. From germline, CDR1 is SGHTA and CDR2 FQGTGA. V was pared by 6 bases and J by 7 bases, with 22 bases between. This CDR3 is CASRFTRGYDGQPQHF. CDR3 in DNA: TGTGCCAGCAGATTTACCAGAGGGTACGATGGGCAGCCCCAGCATTTT.

The rearrangement links TRBV4-2 to TRBJ1-2; D not resolved. Trimming stripped 0 bases from V and 4 bases from J, with 6 bases between. This CDR3 region has 13 residues. The germline CDR1 and CDR2 sequences are LGHNA and YNFKEQ. CDR3 coding DNA: TGTGCCAGCAGCCAAGAAACGACCTATGGCTACACCTTC. It is translated as CASSQETTYGYTF.

The chain has TRBV4-1 and TRBJ2-7; a weak D match, TRBD1 (5 bases). Germline CDR1 and CDR2: MGHRA and YSYEKL. The CDR3 spans 14 residues. Trimming left V 0 bases short and J 2 bases short, with 8 bases between. The CDR3 DNA reads as TGCGCCAGCAGCCAAGATGCAGGGACCTACGAGCAGTACTTC. Translated, it gives CASSQDAGTYEQYF.

The chain's CDR3 is CASSYSLSGAAEAFF. The CDR3 DNA reads as TGTGCCAGCAGTTACTCCCTGTCGGGGGCCGCTGAAGCTTTCTTT. The chain uses TRBV6-2 or TRBV6-3 and TRBJ1-1; weak D call: TRBD1 (6 bases). Trimming shortened V by 0 bases and J by 6 bases, and 14 bases separated the two germline ends. This CDR3 comprises 15 residues. Germline lookup yields CDR1 MNHEY and CDR2 SVGEGT.

The chain joins TRBV28 to TRBJ1-1, with TRBD1 as a possible D gene (6 bases). The CDR3 extends over 15 amino acids. V was shortened by 6 bases and J by 0 bases, with 14 bases between the two germline ends. CDR1 is MDHEN, CDR2 SYDVKM, per germline. CDR3 protein: CASSPEGQLNTEAFF. The CDR3 DNA sequence: TGTGCCAGCAGCCCAGAAGGACAGTTGAACACTGAAGCTTTCTTT. The full variable domain, with the rest looked up from reference TRBV28 and TRBJ1-1, is DVKVTQSSRYLVKRTGEKVFLECVQDMDHENMFWYRQDPGLGLRLIYFSYDVKMKEKGDIPEGYSVSREKKERFSLILESASTNQTSMYLCASSPEGQLNTEAFFGQGTRLTVV.

V gene TRBV28 combines with J gene TRBJ2-7; D possibly uses TRBD1 or TRBD2 (5 bases each). Looked up from germline, CDR1 is MDHEN and CDR2 is SYDVKM. V gave up 5 bases and J gave up 4 bases, with 18 bases separating them. This CDR3 spans 15 amino acids. The CDR3, as DNA: TGTGCCAGCAGTGCACCAGGGTCGGGAAGTTACGAGCAGTACTTC. Protein product: CASSAPGSGSYEQYF. Full variable domain (rest looked up from reference TRBV28 and TRBJ2-7): DVKVTQSSRYLVKRTGEKVFLECVQDMDHENMFWYRQDPGLGLRLIYFSYDVKMKEKGDIPEGYSVSREKKERFSLILESASTNQTSMYLCASSAPGSGSYEQYFGPGTRLTVT.

This rearrangement joins TRBV28 to TRBJ1-6; D is uncertain. Deletions cut 8 bases from V and 9 bases from J, with 11 bases between. The CDR3 runs to 12 residues. CDR1 is MDHEN and CDR2 is SYDVKM in the germline V gene. The CDR3 DNA reads as TGTGCCAGCGACACATTTGGTTCACCCCTCCACTTT. It yields the protein CASDTFGSPLHF.

CDR3 loop: CASSPTGGVGNQPQHF. CDR3 coding DNA: TGCGCCAGCAGCCCCACCGGGGGGGTCGGCAATCAGCCCCAGCATTTT. The V gene is TRBV5-1, the J gene TRBJ1-5; the D gene is possibly TRBD1 (5 bases). V was clipped by 4 bases and J by 2 bases, with 16 bases between them. The CDR3 extends over 16 amino acids. Germline V gene data show CDR1 as SGHRS and CDR2 as YFSETQ.

V and J are TRBV18 and TRBJ1-1; D possibly corresponds to TRBD1 (6 bases). V was trimmed by 2 bases and J by 11 bases, leaving 12 bases between them. CDR3 length: 12 amino acids. Germline lookup yields CDR1 KGHSH and CDR2 LQKENI. CDR3 loop: CASSPVGGPAFF. Here the CDR3 DNA reads TGTGCCAGCTCACCAGTCGGGGGCCCGGCTTTCTTT.